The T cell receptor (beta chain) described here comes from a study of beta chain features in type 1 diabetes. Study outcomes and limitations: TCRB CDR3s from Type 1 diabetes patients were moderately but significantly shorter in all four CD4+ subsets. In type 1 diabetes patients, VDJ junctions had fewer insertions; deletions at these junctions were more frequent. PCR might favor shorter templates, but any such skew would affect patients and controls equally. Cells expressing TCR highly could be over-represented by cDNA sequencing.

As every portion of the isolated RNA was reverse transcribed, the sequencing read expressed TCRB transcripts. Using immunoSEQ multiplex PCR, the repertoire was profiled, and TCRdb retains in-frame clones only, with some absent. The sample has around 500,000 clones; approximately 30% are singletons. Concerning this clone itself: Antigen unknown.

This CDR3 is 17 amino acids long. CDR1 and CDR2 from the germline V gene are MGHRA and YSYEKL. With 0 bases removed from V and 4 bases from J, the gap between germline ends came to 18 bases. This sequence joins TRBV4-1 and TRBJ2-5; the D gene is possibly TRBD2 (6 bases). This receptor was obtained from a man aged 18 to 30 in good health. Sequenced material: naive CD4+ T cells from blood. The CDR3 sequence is CASSQDGQGGLRETQYF. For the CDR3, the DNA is TGCGCCAGCAGCCAAGATGGCCAGGGAGGACTACGAGAGACCCAGTACTTC.